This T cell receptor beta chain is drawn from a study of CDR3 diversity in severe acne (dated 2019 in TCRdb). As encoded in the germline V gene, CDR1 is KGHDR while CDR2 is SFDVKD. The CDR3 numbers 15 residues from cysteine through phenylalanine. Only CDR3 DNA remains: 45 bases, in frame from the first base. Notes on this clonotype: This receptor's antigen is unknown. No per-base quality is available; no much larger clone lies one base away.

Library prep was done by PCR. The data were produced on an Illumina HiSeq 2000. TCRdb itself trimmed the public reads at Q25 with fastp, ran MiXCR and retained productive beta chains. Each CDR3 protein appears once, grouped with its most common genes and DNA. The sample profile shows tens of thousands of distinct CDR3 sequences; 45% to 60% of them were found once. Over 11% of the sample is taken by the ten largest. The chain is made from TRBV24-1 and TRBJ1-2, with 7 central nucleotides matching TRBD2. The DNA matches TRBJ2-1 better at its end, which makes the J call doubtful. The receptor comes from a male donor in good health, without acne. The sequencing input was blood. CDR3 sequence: CATSGRTRGPFEQFF. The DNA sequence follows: TGTGCCACCAGTGGAAGGACTAGGGGCCCTTTTGAGCAGTTCTTC.